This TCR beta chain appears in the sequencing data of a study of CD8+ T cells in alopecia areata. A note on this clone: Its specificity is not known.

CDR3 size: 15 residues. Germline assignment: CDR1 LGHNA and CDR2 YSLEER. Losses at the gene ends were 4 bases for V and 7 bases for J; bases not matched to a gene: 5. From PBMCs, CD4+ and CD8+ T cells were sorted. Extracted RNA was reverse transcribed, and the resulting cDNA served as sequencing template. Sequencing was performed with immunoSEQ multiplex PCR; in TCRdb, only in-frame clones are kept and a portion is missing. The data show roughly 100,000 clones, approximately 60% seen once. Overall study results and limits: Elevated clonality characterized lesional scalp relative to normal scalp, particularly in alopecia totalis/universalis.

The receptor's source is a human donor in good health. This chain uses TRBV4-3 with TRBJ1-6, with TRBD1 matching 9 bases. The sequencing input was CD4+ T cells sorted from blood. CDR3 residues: CASSRRQGGNSPLHF. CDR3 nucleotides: TGCGCCAGCAGCCGACGACAGGGGGGAAATTCACCCCTCCACTTT.